The 23 T cell receptor beta chains below all came from one sample that was sequenced in a study of STAT5B mutations in CD4+ large granular lymphocyte leukemia. Clones were sequenced by immunoSEQ multiplex PCR, and TCRdb holds only the in-frame ones, with some missing. The profile shows some 2,000 clones, 75% of them singletons. Sequenced input: PBMCs. These receptors originate from a woman in her 70s with CD4+ T-cell large granular lymphocyte leukemia.

This clone has just a few counts. The chain carries TRBV5-4 and TRBJ2-1, with 12 bases lining up with TRBD2. This CDR3 spans 15 amino acids. Trimming cost V 1 base and J 8 bases; bases outside gene matches: 4. The germline V gene encodes CDR1 SGHNT and CDR2 YYREEE (reference sequence). The CDR3 DNA is TGTGCCAGCAGCTTGAGACTAGCGGGGGAGCATGAGCAGTTCTTC. This gives the protein CASSLRLAGEHEQFF.

The chain couples TRBV15 to TRBJ1-3; D not resolved. The V gene's germline CDR1 is LNHNV and CDR2 YYDKDF (reference sequence). The V end lost 0 bases, the J end lost 3 bases, and 9 bases lay between the germline ends. This CDR3 has 15 residues. CDR3 sequence (DNA): TGTGCCACCAGCAGAGAGAAATTTGGTGGAAACACCATATATTTT. This translates into CATSREKFGGNTIYF.

For the CDR3, the DNA is TGTGCCAGCACTCCCGGCGCGACCTACAATGAGCAGTTCTTC. It translates to CASTPGATYNEQFF. The chain joins TRBV6-6 to TRBJ2-1; D remains unclear. The CDR3 runs 14 residues. Trimming stripped 7 bases from V and 2 bases from J, with 12 bases between. Germline V CDR1 and CDR2: MNHNY, SVGAGI (reference sequence).

This clone was observed a handful of times. The chain links TRBV7-6 to TRBJ2-1; D possibly corresponds to TRBD2 (7 bases). CDR1 is SGHVS, CDR2 FNYEAQ, per germline. Trimming took off 1 base at V and 0 bases at J, with 13 bases between the two ends. The CDR3 contains 17 residues. The CDR3 bases are TGTGCCAGCAGCTTAGAGGGGGGGGACTCCTCCTACAATGAGCAGTTCTTC. This sequence encodes CASSLEGGDSSYNEQFF.

The rearrangement joins TRBV10-3 to TRBJ1-2, with 9 bases matching TRBD1. The J segment lost 3 bases and the V segment lost 4 bases, leaving 9 bases of the junction unmatched. This CDR3 comprises 16 residues. CDR1 and CDR2 (germline): ENHRY, SYGVKD. The CDR3 here is CAISAPTGGIDYGYTF. The CDR3 region has the DNA TGTGCCATCAGTGCCCCGACAGGGGGTATAGACTATGGCTACACCTTC.

V usage is TRBV15 and J usage is TRBJ2-2; 8 bases line up with TRBD2. CDR1 and CDR2 from the germline V gene are LNHNV and YYDKDF (reference sequence). J gave up 6 bases and V 0 bases, and 9 bases lay outside the gene matches. This CDR3 spans 17 amino acids. In DNA, the CDR3 is TGTGCCACCAGCAGAGAATTAGGGACTAGTCTCGCCGGGGAGCTGTTTTTT. Protein product: CATSRELGTSLAGELFF.

The gene calls are TRBV6-4 and TRBJ2-1, with TRBD1 matching over 8 bases. V was clipped by 4 bases and J by 9 bases; unmatched bases: 11. The germline V gene encodes CDR1 MRHNA and CDR2 SNTAGT. This CDR3 has 15 amino acids. CDR3 bases: TGTGCCAGCAGTGCGGGCAGGGGGCCTTTCGGTGAGCAGTTCTTC. This sequence encodes CASSAGRGPFGEQFF.

This sequence joins TRBV5-1 and TRBJ1-1, with 11 bases matching TRBD1. The CDR3 spans 16 residues. Germline trimming cut 2 bases from V and 2 bases from J; bases unmatched to any gene: 5. Germline V lookup: CDR1 SGHRS, CDR2 YFSETQ. This chain's CDR3 is CASSFGQGAGNTEAFF. CDR3 bases: TGCGCCAGCAGCTTTGGACAGGGGGCAGGAAACACTGAAGCTTTCTTT.

This chain links TRBV7-7 with TRBJ2-3; 10 positions agree with TRBD1. The germline CDR1 and CDR2 sequences are SSHAT and FNYEAQ (reference sequence). J was trimmed by 9 bases and V by 4 bases; bases with no gene match: 19. This CDR3 spans 18 amino acids. The CDR3 DNA reads as TGTGCCAGCAGCTCGGGACAGGGGATAGCGCCGGAACATGGGACGCAGTATTTT. Protein sequence: CASSSGQGIAPEHGTQYF.

The chain is built from TRBV2 and TRBJ2-5; 14 bases align to TRBD2. The CDR3 has 15 residues. Trimming at V came to 6 bases and at J to 3 bases, leaving 3 bases not matched to a gene. Germline lookup yields CDR1 SNHLY and CDR2 FYNNEI. CDR3 in DNA: TGTGCCAGCAGCATGGGACTAGCGGGGGAAGAGACCCAGTACTTC. This gives the protein CASSMGLAGEETQYF.

The gene calls are TRBV27 and TRBJ1-2; possibly TRBD1 for D (5 bases). The CDR3 extends over 13 amino acids. Trimming removed 2 bases at V and 3 bases at J, with 7 bases between. The V gene's germline CDR1 is MNHEY and CDR2 SMNVEV (reference sequence). CDR3 sequence: CASSLSRDYGYTF. In nucleotides, the CDR3 is TGTGCCAGCAGTTTAAGCAGGGACTATGGCTACACCTTC.

The chain recombines TRBV10-3 with TRBJ2-4, with 14 bases fitting TRBD2. Germline lookup yields CDR1 ENHRY and CDR2 SYGVKD. Unmatched junction bases numbered 3, after V lost 1 base and J lost 4 bases. The CDR3 extends over 17 amino acids. CDR3 DNA: TGTGCCATCAGTGAGTACGGGACTAGCGGGGGAAAAAACATTCAGTACTTC. As protein: CAISEYGTSGGKNIQYF.

The chain carries TRBV6-5 and TRBJ2-2; 7 positions agree with TRBD2. CDR1 MNHEY and CDR2 SVGAGI come from the germline V gene. With V trimmed by 7 bases and J by 4 bases, 9 bases remained unmatched. CDR3 length: 15 residues. In nucleotides, the CDR3 is TGTGCCAGCATTAATACGGGGGGTGGCACCGGGGAGCTGTTTTTT. Its translation: CASINTGGGTGELFF.

The V gene is TRBV4-2, the J gene TRBJ1-3, with 7 bases lining up with TRBD1. CDR1 LGHNA and CDR2 YNFKEQ come from the germline V gene. This CDR3 is 16 amino acids long. Trimming took 4 bases from V and 1 from J; bases not matched to a gene: 7. Here the CDR3 DNA reads TGTGCCAGCAGCCTCGGGGGCAGGGGGTCTGGAAACACCATATATTTT. Protein: CASSLGGRGSGNTIYF.

V and J are TRBV30 and TRBJ1-2, with TRBD1 as a possible D gene (5 bases). Trimming pared 2 bases from V and 8 bases from J, leaving 9 bases between. The CDR3 runs 11 residues. In germline, CDR1 is GTSNPN, CDR2 SVGIG (reference sequence). The CDR3 sequence: CAWSPGGGYTF. The CDR3 coding sequence is TGTGCCTGGAGTCCGGGGGGGGGCTACACCTTC.

This clone came up a few times. This chain's CDR3 is CASSAGQGDTEAFF. The DNA for the CDR3 is TGTGCCAGCAGCGCAGGACAGGGCGACACTGAAGCTTTCTTT. V is TRBV5-4 and J is TRBJ1-1, with 8 bases lining up with TRBD1. This CDR3 comprises 14 residues. V was pared by 4 bases and J by 3 bases, with 5 bases of the junction left unmatched. Germline V gene sequence: CDR1 SGHNT, CDR2 YYREEE (reference sequence).

This clone has a single count. V is TRBV25-1 and J is TRBJ2-7; 7 nucleotides line up with TRBD2. Germline CDR1 is MGHDK and CDR2 is SYGVNS. CDR3 size: 15 residues. Trimming removed 1 base from V and 6 bases from J; junction bases left unmatched: 9. This CDR3 is CASSELSMAGAEQYF. CDR3 bases: TGTGCCAGCAGTGAATTGTCCATGGCGGGAGCCGAGCAGTACTTC.

This chain connects TRBV5-6 to TRBJ1-1; D perhaps matches TRBD1 (5 bases). Germline V gives CDR1 SGHDT, CDR2 YYEEEE. Deletions cut 4 bases from V and 7 bases from J, with 11 bases between. This CDR3 is built from 12 residues. CDR3 sequence (DNA): TGTGCCAGCAGCCCCAGGGATCTTGAAGCTTTCTTT. Translating it yields CASSPRDLEAFF. The full variable domain, completed using reference TRBV5-6 and TRBJ1-1, is DAGVTQSPTHLIKTRGQQVTLRCSPKSGHDTVSWYQQALGQGPQFIFQYYEEEERQRGNFPDRFSGHQFPNYSSELNVNALLLGDSALYLCASSPRDLEAFFGQGTRLTVV.

This clone was counted a few times. The chain has TRBV7-9 and TRBJ2-5, with 14 bases aligning to TRBD2. The CDR3 spans 14 residues. Germline CDR1 is SEHNR and CDR2 is FQNEAQ (reference sequence). V gave up 4 bases and J gave up 13 bases; unmatched junction bases: 8. CDR3 sequence (DNA): TGTGCCAGCAGCTCGGGACTAGCGGGAGCCGGCGGGTACTTC. Translating gives CASSSGLAGAGGYF.

In this sample, this clone turned up a few times. This chain joins TRBV18 and TRBJ2-2; 9 bases map to TRBD2. This CDR3 region has 15 residues. V gave up 3 bases and J gave up 7 bases; unmatched junction bases: 6. CDR1 is KGHSH, CDR2 LQKENI, per germline. DNA for the CDR3: TGTGCCAGCTCACCTAGCGGGAGAAGCTACGGGGAGCTGTTTTTT. Its translation is CASSPSGRSYGELFF.

The chain joins TRBV7-2 to TRBJ1-2; D possibly corresponds to TRBD1 (6 bases). V gave up 0 bases and J gave up 5 bases, with 10 bases separating them. In germline, CDR1 is SGHTA, CDR2 FQGNSA. This CDR3 contains 14 residues. CDR3 in DNA: TGTGCCAGCAGCTTAGCCCGGACAGAATATGGCTACACCTTC. Residues: CASSLARTEYGYTF.

This chain joins TRBV25-1 and TRBJ1-6; no clear D gene. Trimming pared 0 bases from V and 7 bases from J, leaving 4 bases between. Germline CDR1 MGHDK, CDR2 SYGVNS. The CDR3 loop spans 13 amino acids. The CDR3 loop reads CASSEYLNSPLHF. The CDR3 DNA is TGTGCCAGCAGTGAATACCTCAATTCACCCCTCCACTTT.

This clone was counted only a few times. This chain joins TRBV12-5 and TRBJ1-1, with unresolved D. Trimming took 0 bases from V and 1 from J, leaving 9 bases between them. Germline CDR1 is LGHNT and CDR2 is FRNRAP. The CDR3 loop spans 15 amino acids. The CDR3 protein is CASGLVLGRNTEAFF. The CDR3 bases are TGTGCTAGTGGTTTGGTACTGGGTAGGAACACTGAAGCTTTCTTT.